This T cell receptor beta chain comes out of a study of T cell repertoires in cytomegalovirus infection. Study background: Selected CMV epitopes included recently identified HLA-C-restricted ones as well as well-studied HLA-B-restricted ones. Matching HLA type, along with CMV infection, was indicated by public TCR beta signatures.

Notes on the study in general: Pooled public TCR beta family frequency picked out CMV carriers with the relevant HLA. CMV-specific HLA-C-restricted TCR beta clonotypes dominated the ex vivo response.

The CDR3 has 17 residues. The V gene's germline CDR1 is SEHNR and CDR2 FQNEAQ (reference sequence). Losses at the gene ends were 5 bases for V and 2 bases for J; bases not matched to a gene: 12. TCRdb re-called the reads with MiXCR, one entry per CDR3 protein. The repertoire holds about 100,000 distinct CDR3 sequences, over 40% seen once, with about three quarters in the top ten. About this clonotype: As yet, its antigen is unknown.

The V and J genes are TRBV7-9 and TRBJ1-2; 9 bases fit TRBD1. This TCR came from a human donor in good health (CMV status not recorded). Some clones in this sample may be carry-over from other donors' samples. The specimen comprised CD8+ T cells from cultured PBMCs, sampled from culture after CMV antigen stimulation. The CDR3 sequence: CASSPLQTGGTNYGYTF. Here the CDR3 DNA reads TGTGCCAGCAGCCCACTCCAGACAGGGGGAACGAACTATGGCTACACCTTC.